The T cell receptor (beta chain) described here comes from a study of T-cell reconstitution after alpha-beta-depleted transplantation in children. Preparation of the TCRbeta library was carried out with unique molecular identifiers. TCRdb itself ran the PCR reads through MiXCR, one entry per CDR3 protein. The data contain 210,000 or so distinct CDR3 sequences, approximately 10% of them singletons. This clonotype was counted a few times. Germline CDR1 and CDR2: SGHRS and YFSETQ. CDR3 length equals 16 residues. Trimming took 1 base from V and 1 from J, leaving 14 bases between them. The V and J genes are TRBV5-1 and TRBJ1-1; D is possibly TRBD1 (5 bases). Source: PBMCs from the stem cell graft donor, taken from the stem cell graft. This clonotype originated in a human donor who donated a stem cell graft to a child with acute lymphoblastic leukemia. CDR3 protein: CASSLIRYQGNTEAFF. CDR3 sequence (DNA): TGCGCCAGCAGCTTGATCCGTTACCAGGGGAACACTGAAGCTTTCTTT.